Listed below are T cell receptor beta chains from one sample, sequenced in a study of blood T cell repertoires in COVID-19. The repertoire was sequenced with immunoSEQ multiplex PCR; TCRdb's copy has only in-frame clones and lacks some. The data show about 130,000 clones, around 89% seen once. Sequencing input: peripheral blood. Receptor source: a man in his sixties with active or convalescent COVID-19. The CDR3 runs from the conserved cysteine through the conserved F or W. D genes are given only for firm matches. Size is omitted from some rows. Given values are once, few, many or a class for expanded clones.

CDR3 protein: CAWRPGQDGKAFF
CDR3 DNA: TGTGCCTGGAGACCGGGACAGGATGGAAAAGCTTTCTTT
J gene: TRBJ1-1
V gene: TRBV30
clone size: -
D gene: TRBD1

CDR3 protein: CATSRDRQGGEKLFF
CDR3 DNA: TGTGCCACCAGCAGAGATCGTCAGGGAGGGGAAAAACTGTTTTTT
J gene: TRBJ1-4
V gene: TRBV15
clone size: -
D gene: -

CDR3 protein: CASRPGRVGNEQFF
CDR3 DNA: TGTGCCAGCAGACCCGGCAGGGTAGGGAATGAGCAGTTCTTC
J gene: TRBJ2-1
V gene: TRBV7-9
clone size: -
D gene: -

CDR3 protein: CASSSRVNPRQYF
CDR3 DNA: TGTGCCAGCAGCTCCCGGGTCAACCCGCGCCAGTATTTT
J gene: TRBJ2-3
V gene: TRBV7-2
clone size: -
D gene: -

CDR3 protein: CASSLSAGPDEKLFF
CDR3 DNA: TGCGCCAGCAGCTTATCGGCAGGGCCCGATGAAAAACTGTTTTTT
J gene: TRBJ1-4
V gene: TRBV5-1
clone size: once
D gene: -

CDR3 protein: CASSLGRGSPYEQYF
CDR3 DNA: TGTGCCAGCAGCTTAGGTAGAGGTAGTCCCTACGAGCAGTACTTC
J gene: TRBJ2-7
V gene: TRBV7-2
clone size: -
D gene: -

CDR3 protein: CASSRQGHTEAFF
CDR3 DNA: TGTGCCAGCAGCAGACAGGGCCACACTGAAGCTTTCTTT
J gene: TRBJ1-1
V gene: TRBV6-2/TRBV6-3
clone size: -
D gene: TRBD1

CDR3 protein: CSAGLPLHF
CDR3 DNA: TGCAGTGCTGGGCTCCCCCTCCACTTT
J gene: TRBJ1-6
V gene: TRBV20-1
clone size: -
D gene: -

CDR3 protein: CASSFGQVQETQYF
CDR3 DNA: TGTGCCAGCAGCTTCGGACAGGTCCAAGAGACCCAGTACTTC
J gene: TRBJ2-5
V gene: TRBV5-6
clone size: -
D gene: TRBD1

CDR3 protein: CASSEWVAEPYEQYF
CDR3 DNA: TGCGCCAGCAGTGAGTGGGTAGCTGAGCCCTACGAGCAGTACTTC
J gene: TRBJ2-7
V gene: TRBV10-2
clone size: -
D gene: -

CDR3 protein: CASSLSSGGTGELFF
CDR3 DNA: TGTGCCAGCAGCTTATCTAGCGGGGGAACCGGGGAGCTGTTTTTT
J gene: TRBJ2-2
V gene: TRBV7-9
clone size: -
D gene: TRBD2

CDR3 protein: CASSPNGLIDKHF
CDR3 DNA: TGTGCCAGCAGTCCCAACGGTTTGATCGATAAACATTTT
J gene: TRBJ1-5
V gene: TRBV2
clone size: -
D gene: -

CDR3 protein: CASTYRDRTYYGYTF
CDR3 DNA: TGTGCCAGCACCTACCGGGACAGAACGTACTATGGCTACACCTTC
J gene: TRBJ1-2
V gene: TRBV21-1
clone size: -
D gene: -

CDR3 protein: CASSTDSTDTQYF
CDR3 DNA: TGCGCCAGCAGCACAGACAGCACAGATACGCAGTATTTT
J gene: TRBJ2-3
V gene: TRBV5-1
clone size: few
D gene: -

CDR3 protein: CASSVDPGGYNEQFF
CDR3 DNA: TGTGCCAGCAGCGTAGACCCAGGTGGCTACAATGAGCAGTTCTTC
J gene: TRBJ2-1
V gene: TRBV9
clone size: -
D gene: -

CDR3 protein: CAWSVGANQPQHF
CDR3 DNA: TGTGCCTGGTCAGTAGGGGCTAATCAGCCCCAGCATTTT
J gene: TRBJ1-5
V gene: TRBV30
clone size: -
D gene: -

CDR3 protein: CASSLGRGNQPQHF
CDR3 DNA: TGTGCCAGCAGTCTGGGGAGGGGCAATCAGCCCCAGCATTTT
J gene: TRBJ1-5
V gene: TRBV7-9
clone size: -
D gene: -

CDR3 protein: CASSRIAGANYNEQFF
CDR3 DNA: TGTGCCAGCAGCCGGATCGCGGGGGCTAATTACAATGAGCAGTTCTTC
J gene: TRBJ2-1
V gene: TRBV9
clone size: -
D gene: -

CDR3 protein: CASSRPGANEKLFF
CDR3 DNA: TGTGCCAGCAGTCGTCCAGGGGCTAATGAAAAACTGTTTTTT
J gene: TRBJ1-4
V gene: TRBV6-2/TRBV6-3
clone size: -
D gene: -

CDR3 protein: CASSAGGTGELFF
CDR3 DNA: TGTGCCAGCAGCGCAGGGGGGACCGGGGAGCTGTTTTTT
J gene: TRBJ2-2
V gene: TRBV9
clone size: -
D gene: -

CDR3 protein: CASSITPGTSPGDEQFF
CDR3 DNA: TGTGCCAGTAGTATAACCCCCGGGACTAGTCCGGGCGATGAGCAGTTCTTC
J gene: TRBJ2-1
V gene: TRBV19
clone size: -
D gene: TRBD2

CDR3 protein: CASSLVVNQPQHF
CDR3 DNA: TGTGCCAGCAGCTTAGTAGTGAATCAGCCCCAGCATTTT
J gene: TRBJ1-5
V gene: TRBV7-2
clone size: -
D gene: -

CDR3 protein: CASSPDRGYGYTF
CDR3 DNA: TGTGCCAGCAGTCCGGACAGGGGATATGGCTACACCTTC
J gene: TRBJ1-2
V gene: TRBV2
clone size: -
D gene: TRBD1

CDR3 protein: CASSPFPGGYNEQFF
CDR3 DNA: TGTGCCAGCAGCCCCTTCCCGGGGGGATACAATGAGCAGTTCTTC
J gene: TRBJ2-1
V gene: TRBV3-1/TRBV3-2
clone size: -
D gene: TRBD2

CDR3 protein: CASSIFAGARTNEKLFF
CDR3 DNA: TGCGCCAGCAGCATATTCGCGGGGGCGCGAACTAATGAAAAACTGTTTTTT
J gene: TRBJ1-4
V gene: TRBV5-1
clone size: -
D gene: -

CDR3 protein: CASRGQGDTGELFF
CDR3 DNA: TGTGCCAGCCGGGGACAGGGTGACACCGGGGAGCTGTTTTTT
J gene: TRBJ2-2
V gene: TRBV3-1/TRBV3-2
clone size: -
D gene: TRBD1

CDR3 protein: CASSNPTGGRDTQYF
CDR3 DNA: TGTGCCAGCAGTAACCCGACAGGGGGTAGAGATACGCAGTATTTT
J gene: TRBJ2-3
V gene: TRBV6-6
clone size: -
D gene: TRBD1

CDR3 protein: CATSERLENTDTQYF
CDR3 DNA: TGTGCCACCAGTGAGAGACTAGAAAACACAGATACGCAGTATTTT
J gene: TRBJ2-3
V gene: TRBV24-1
clone size: -
D gene: -

CDR3 protein: CASTAGGSYEKLFF
CDR3 DNA: TGTGCCAGTACAGCAGGGGGTTCGTACGAAAAACTGTTTTTT
J gene: TRBJ1-4
V gene: TRBV7-9
clone size: -
D gene: TRBD1

CDR3 protein: CASSLWQINQPQHF
CDR3 DNA: TGTGCCAGCAGTTTGTGGCAAATAAATCAGCCCCAGCATTTT
J gene: TRBJ1-5
V gene: TRBV28
clone size: -
D gene: -

CDR3 protein: CASSMGLAGTDTQYF
CDR3 DNA: TGTGCCAGTAGTATGGGACTAGCGGGTACAGATACGCAGTATTTT
J gene: TRBJ2-3
V gene: TRBV19
clone size: -
D gene: TRBD2

CDR3 protein: CASSEFGSSGNTIYF
CDR3 DNA: TGTGCCAGCAGTGAATTTGGGAGCTCTGGAAACACCATATATTTT
J gene: TRBJ1-3
V gene: TRBV25-1
clone size: -
D gene: -

CDR3 protein: CAISESGGVTEAFF
CDR3 DNA: TGTGCCATCAGTGAGTCGGGAGGGGTCACTGAAGCTTTCTTT
J gene: TRBJ1-1
V gene: TRBV10-3
clone size: -
D gene: -

CDR3 protein: CASSPDRDQPQHF
CDR3 DNA: TGTGCCAGCAGTCCGGACAGGGACCAGCCCCAGCATTTT
J gene: TRBJ1-5
V gene: TRBV2
clone size: few
D gene: TRBD1

CDR3 protein: CASSRQGGTEAFF
CDR3 DNA: TGTGCCAGCAGTAGACAGGGCGGCACTGAAGCTTTCTTT
J gene: TRBJ1-1
V gene: TRBV6-4
clone size: -
D gene: TRBD1

CDR3 protein: CASSATSGGAGELFF
CDR3 DNA: TGTGCCAGCAGCGCCACTAGCGGGGGGGCCGGGGAGCTGTTTTTT
J gene: TRBJ2-2
V gene: TRBV13
clone size: -
D gene: TRBD2

CDR3 protein: CASTRGGQGYEKLFF
CDR3 DNA: TGTGCCAGCACAAGGGGGGGACAGGGGTACGAAAAACTGTTTTTT
J gene: TRBJ1-4
V gene: TRBV5-8
clone size: once
D gene: TRBD1

CDR3 protein: CASSQSLEAFF
CDR3 DNA: TGTGCCAGCAGCCAATCCCTTGAAGCTTTCTTT
J gene: TRBJ1-1
V gene: TRBV3-1/TRBV3-2
clone size: -
D gene: -

CDR3 protein: CASSLHSGTGANVLTF
CDR3 DNA: TGTGCCAGCAGTTTACATTCAGGGACTGGGGCCAACGTCCTGACTTTC
J gene: TRBJ2-6
V gene: TRBV28
clone size: -
D gene: -

CDR3 protein: CASSSGTGNSPLHF
CDR3 DNA: TGTGCCAGCAGCTCCGGGACAGGGAATTCACCCCTCCACTTT
J gene: TRBJ1-6
V gene: TRBV5-5
clone size: once
D gene: TRBD1

CDR3 protein: CASSIGGQGANYGYTF
CDR3 DNA: TGTGCCAGTAGTATTGGAGGACAGGGGGCTAACTATGGCTACACCTTC
J gene: TRBJ1-2
V gene: TRBV19
clone size: -
D gene: TRBD1

CDR3 protein: CASSQARTGDLPQYF
CDR3 DNA: TGCGCCAGCAGCCAAGCCCGGACAGGGGATCTTCCGCAGTACTTC
J gene: TRBJ2-7
V gene: TRBV4-3
clone size: -
D gene: TRBD1

CDR3 protein: CASSVGGRGTDTQYF
CDR3 DNA: TGTGCCAGCAGCGTAGGGGGCAGGGGGACAGATACGCAGTATTTT
J gene: TRBJ2-3
V gene: TRBV9
clone size: few
D gene: TRBD1

CDR3 protein: CSVESTSGNTIYF
CDR3 DNA: TGCAGCGTTGAAAGCACCTCTGGAAACACCATATATTTT
J gene: TRBJ1-3
V gene: TRBV29-1
clone size: -
D gene: -

CDR3 protein: CASSSRQVLDTGELFF
CDR3 DNA: TGTGCCAGCAGCTCAAGACAGGTCCTGGACACCGGGGAGCTGTTTTTT
J gene: TRBJ2-2
V gene: TRBV7-8
clone size: -
D gene: -

CDR3 protein: CASRPRLAGGPDEQFF
CDR3 DNA: TGTGCCAGTAGACCAAGACTAGCGGGGGGGCCAGATGAGCAGTTCTTC
J gene: TRBJ2-1
V gene: TRBV19
clone size: -
D gene: TRBD2

CDR3 protein: CASSRDRDAGYTF
CDR3 DNA: TGTGCCAGCAGCCGGGACAGGGACGCAGGCTACACCTTC
J gene: TRBJ1-2
V gene: TRBV5-6
clone size: -
D gene: TRBD1

CDR3 protein: CATRPTGNTEAFF
CDR3 DNA: TGTGCCACCAGACCGACGGGGAACACTGAAGCTTTCTTT
J gene: TRBJ1-1
V gene: TRBV15
clone size: once
D gene: -

CDR3 protein: CASSETFPYEQYF
CDR3 DNA: TGCGCCAGCAGCGAAACATTCCCCTACGAGCAGTACTTC
J gene: TRBJ2-7
V gene: TRBV4-3
clone size: -
D gene: -

CDR3 protein: CASGPTGGVYNEQFF
CDR3 DNA: TGTGCCAGCGGACCTACAGGGGGCGTCTACAATGAGCAGTTCTTC
J gene: TRBJ2-1
V gene: TRBV25-1
clone size: -
D gene: TRBD1

CDR3 protein: CASSFWAGTVDRGEQYF
CDR3 DNA: TGTGCCAGCAGTTTTTGGGCTGGGACCGTCGACCGGGGGGAGCAGTACTTC
J gene: TRBJ2-7
V gene: TRBV28
clone size: -
D gene: -

CDR3 protein: CASSPTSGRSSYEQYF
CDR3 DNA: TGTGCCAGCAGCCCAACTAGCGGGCGAAGCTCCTACGAGCAGTACTTC
J gene: TRBJ2-7
V gene: TRBV28
clone size: -
D gene: TRBD2

CDR3 protein: CASSPSHHEQFF
CDR3 DNA: TGTGCCAGCAGCCCATCCCATCATGAGCAGTTCTTC
J gene: TRBJ2-1
V gene: TRBV7-2
clone size: -
D gene: -

CDR3 protein: CASSLYTEAFF
CDR3 DNA: TGTGCCAGCAGTCTCTACACTGAAGCTTTCTTT
J gene: TRBJ1-1
V gene: TRBV28
clone size: -
D gene: -

CDR3 protein: CASSSGDTSGANVLTF
CDR3 DNA: TGCGCCAGCAGTTCTGGGGACACGTCTGGGGCCAACGTCCTGACTTTC
J gene: TRBJ2-6
V gene: TRBV5-1
clone size: -
D gene: -

CDR3 protein: CASTRPGTVNYGYTF
CDR3 DNA: TGTGCCAGCACCCGTCCCGGGACAGTTAACTATGGCTACACCTTC
J gene: TRBJ1-2
V gene: TRBV28
clone size: -
D gene: TRBD1

CDR3 protein: CASSSTGGDSGGYTF
CDR3 DNA: TGTGCCAGCAGTTCCACCGGAGGGGACAGTGGTGGCTACACCTTC
J gene: TRBJ1-2
V gene: TRBV6-5
clone size: -
D gene: TRBD1

CDR3 protein: CASSPRRDSSYNEQFF
CDR3 DNA: TGTGCCAGCAGCCCCCGCCGGGACTCCTCCTACAATGAGCAGTTCTTC
J gene: TRBJ2-1
V gene: TRBV11-3
clone size: -
D gene: -